These 20 T cell receptor beta chains were all obtained from the same sample, sequenced in a study of T cell responses to AZD1222 COVID-19 vaccine. The protocol was immunoSEQ multiplex PCR, while the TCRdb copy is restricted to in-frame clones and leaves out a portion. The repertoire consists of roughly 150,000 clones, with approximately 87% occurring once and the leading ten covering roughly a tenth. The specimen comprised peripheral blood, sampled 28 days after the second AZD1222 dose. The receptors originated from an adult who received the AZD1222 COVID-19 vaccine.

V usage is TRBV4-2 and J usage is TRBJ1-6; 11 positions agree with TRBD1. V lost 3 bases and J lost 10; bases outside the gene matches: 2. The CDR3 contains 14 residues. CDR1 and CDR2 from the germline V gene are LGHNA and YNFKEQ. The CDR3 protein is CASSQGQGESPLHF. The CDR3, as DNA: TGTGCCAGCAGCCAGGGACAGGGGGAATCACCCCTCCACTTT.

The rearrangement uses TRBV7-8 and TRBJ1-1, with a weak D call TRBD1 (6 bases). Germline V gene sequence: CDR1 SGHVS, CDR2 FQNEAQ. This CDR3 has 11 residues. Trimming shortened V by 5 bases and J by 7 bases, and 8 bases separated the two germline ends. The CDR3 is CASSQGFEAFF. CDR3 coding DNA: TGTGCCAGCAGCCAGGGGTTTGAAGCTTTCTTT.

The chain carries TRBV19 and TRBJ1-6; unclear D gene. The CDR3 has 16 residues. V was shortened by 7 bases and J by 9 bases, with 22 bases between the two germline ends. Germline-derived CDR1 and CDR2 are LNHDA and SQIVND (reference sequence). CDR3 region: CASNPGNPGGGSPLHF. The CDR3 DNA reads TGTGCCAGTAACCCTGGGAACCCCGGAGGAGGTTCACCCCTCCACTTT.

This clone was counted once. The J gene is TRBJ2-7, the V gene TRBV6-5; the match to TRBD2 covers 7 bases. This CDR3 is 15 amino acids long. The germline CDR1 and CDR2 sequences are MNHEY and SVGAGI. With V trimmed by 2 bases and J by 3 bases, 7 bases remained unmatched. The CDR3 nucleotides read TGTGCCAGCAGTTACGATTCGGGACTAAGCTACGAGCAGTACTTC. Translating gives CASSYDSGLSYEQYF.

The sample holds one count of this clone. The genes are TRBV18 and TRBJ1-5; D uncertain. The germline V and J ends were trimmed by 2 bases and 0 bases, with 5 bases remaining between them. The CDR3 runs to 14 residues. The germline gives CDR1 KGHSH, CDR2 LQKENI. The CDR3: CASSPADSNQPQHF. DNA of the CDR3: TGTGCCAGCTCACCAGCGGATAGCAATCAGCCCCAGCATTTT. Complete variable domain (other parts from reference TRBV18 and TRBJ1-5): NAGVMQNPRHLVRRRGQEARLRCSPMKGHSHVYWYRQLPEEGLKFMVYLQKENIIDESGMPKERFSAEFPKEGPSILRIQQVVRGDSAAYFCASSPADSNQPQHFGDGTRLSIL.

In the case of this clone: Given the absence of the conserved phenylalanine or tryptophan at the CDR3 end, a read error is likely. It is unclear where the CDR3 begins or ends on the DNA, so no DNA is shown, and the CDR3 is as TCRdb lists it. The gene calls are TRBV18 and TRBJ1-2; the table's TRBD1 call for D was not verified on the DNA. The V gene's germline CDR1 is KGHSH and CDR2 LQKENI. The CDR3 numbers 13 amino acids, ends counted. The CDR3 reads CASSPLQDSRVAT.

This clone was seen a handful of times. This chain joins TRBV6-2 or TRBV6-3 and TRBJ2-2, with TRBD1 matching over 7 bases. The CDR3 runs to 16 residues. J lost 0 bases, V lost 4 bases, and 5 bases had no gene match. From germline, CDR1 is MNHEY and CDR2 SVGEGT. The CDR3 DNA sequence: TGTGCCAGCAGTTCTCCCGGGACAGCGAACACCGGGGAGCTGTTTTTT. Its protein is CASSSPGTANTGELFF.

The V gene is TRBV2, the J gene TRBJ2-1, with D hard to call. This CDR3 has 11 amino acids. V lost 4 bases and J 10 bases, leaving 8 bases between the germline ends. CDR1 is SNHLY and CDR2 is FYNNEI in the germline V gene. CDR3 nucleotides: TGTGCCAGCAGTGTGATAGTCGAGCAGTTCTTC. It codes for CASSVIVEQFF.

This clone was seen a few times. The chain is built from TRBV5-4 and TRBJ2-1; the D is unclear. Germline V gene lookup returns CDR1 SGHNT and CDR2 YYREEE (reference sequence). V dropped 5 bases and J dropped 8 bases, with 14 bases sitting between them. The CDR3 spans 13 residues. DNA of the CDR3: TGTGCCAGCAGTTCTGCTGCAATGGATGAGCAGTTCTTC. As protein: CASSSAAMDEQFF.

This chain connects TRBV10-3 to TRBJ2-3; TRBD1 matches 9 bases. Germline assignment: CDR1 ENHRY and CDR2 SYGVKD. With 5 bases clipped from V and 4 bases from J, the junction kept 10 bases outside the gene matches. The CDR3 is 16 amino acids. The CDR3 loop reads CAISKPWTGEADTQYF. In DNA form, the CDR3 reads TGTGCCATCAGTAAACCCTGGACAGGGGAAGCAGATACGCAGTATTTT.

The CDR3 sequence: CASTWTSGGGDTQYF. In DNA form, the CDR3 reads TGTGCCAGCACCTGGACTAGCGGGGGGGGAGATACGCAGTATTTT. The chain links TRBV2 to TRBJ2-3; 15 positions agree with TRBD2. Unmatched junction bases numbered 4, after V lost 7 bases and J lost 5 bases. The CDR3 runs to 15 residues. Germline lookup yields CDR1 SNHLY and CDR2 FYNNEI. Based on the CDR3 plus reference TRBV2 and TRBJ2-3, the full variable domain is EPEVTQTPSHQVTQMGQEVILRCVPISNHLYFYWYRQILGQKVEFLVSFYNNEISEKSEIFDDQFSVERPDGSNFTLKIRSTKLEDSAMYFCASTWTSGGGDTQYFGPGTRLTVL.

The chain has TRBV2 and TRBJ2-7; D may match TRBD1 or TRBD2 (5 bases each). The germline V gene encodes CDR1 SNHLY and CDR2 FYNNEI. V was trimmed by 7 bases and J by 6 bases, leaving 10 bases between them. This CDR3 is 11 amino acids long. The CDR3 loop reads CASNQRGEQYF. CDR3 nucleotide sequence: TGTGCCAGCAATCAGAGGGGCGAGCAGTACTTC.

The rearrangement uses TRBV30 and TRBJ1-5, with D unclear. The ends were cut back, 2 bases at V and 6 bases at J, with 11 bases in the middle. CDR1 and CDR2 from the germline V gene are GTSNPN and SVGIG (reference sequence). This CDR3 comprises 13 residues. CDR3 amino acids: CAWSTQKGQPQHF. The CDR3 nucleotides read TGTGCCTGGAGTACCCAAAAGGGTCAGCCCCAGCATTTT.

The rearrangement joins TRBV10-3 to TRBJ2-1; D might be TRBD2 (6 bases). V lost 3 bases and J 3 bases, leaving 9 bases between the germline ends. Germline CDR1 is ENHRY and CDR2 is SYGVKD. This CDR3 has 14 amino acids. CDR3 nucleotides: TGTGCCATCAGTGATCAAGCGGGCTACAATGAGCAGTTCTTC. This gives the protein CAISDQAGYNEQFF.

CDR3 nucleotides: TGTGCCACCAGCAGGGGGGGGACAGGGGCCTTCGGCTACACCTTC. Residues: CATSRGGTGAFGYTF. The genes are TRBV15 and TRBJ1-2; TRBD1 aligns across 10 bases. Germline V CDR1 and CDR2: LNHNV, YYDKDF (reference sequence). V trimming: 3 bases; J trimming: 8 bases; junction bases outside the gene matches: 9. The CDR3 runs to 15 residues.

This clone has a handful of counts. The chain is built from TRBV18 and TRBJ2-2, with D possibly being TRBD1 or TRBD2 (8 bases each). The germline V and J ends were trimmed by 1 base and 4 bases, with 22 bases remaining between them. The CDR3 is 19 residues long. Per the germline V gene, CDR1 is KGHSH and CDR2 is LQKENI. CDR3 loop: CASSPQQGELAESTGELFF. The DNA of the CDR3 is TGTGCCAGCTCACCACAACAGGGGGAACTAGCGGAGTCCACCGGGGAGCTGTTTTTT.

The CDR3 nucleotides are TGTGCCAGCAGTTTAGTAGTCCCCTACGAGCAGTACTTC. This encodes CASSLVVPYEQYF. V gene TRBV28 combines with J gene TRBJ2-7; D not certain. The CDR3 covers 13 residues. The germline V gene has CDR1 MDHEN and CDR2 SYDVKM. The V and J ends lost 2 bases and 2 bases respectively, with 7 bases between them.

The gene calls are TRBV7-9 and TRBJ1-1; weak D call: TRBD1 (5 bases). The CDR3 is 13 residues long. Trimming removed 5 bases from V and 3 bases from J, with 10 bases in between. Looked up from germline, CDR1 is SEHNR and CDR2 is FQNEAQ (reference sequence). This CDR3 reads CASSEDSYTEAFF. The CDR3 DNA reads TGTGCCAGCAGCGAAGACAGTTACACTGAAGCTTTCTTT.

The chain combines TRBV3-1 (or the pseudogene TRBV3-2) with TRBJ1-1, with D unclear. V was clipped by 1 base and J by 7 bases, with 7 bases between them. The CDR3 loop spans 12 amino acids. Per the germline V gene, CDR1 is LGHDT and CDR2 is YNNKEL (reference sequence). The CDR3 reads CASSQGNVEAFF. As DNA, the CDR3 is TGTGCCAGCAGCCAAGGAAACGTTGAAGCTTTCTTT.

The genes are TRBV5-1 and TRBJ2-7; a weak D match, TRBD1 (6 bases). V lost 3 bases to trimming and J lost 8 bases, with 9 bases between them. The CDR3 sequence is 11 residues long. The V gene's germline CDR1 is SGHRS and CDR2 YFSETQ. CDR3 loop: CASSSGTQQYF. For the CDR3, the DNA is TGCGCCAGCAGCTCCGGGACACAGCAGTACTTC.